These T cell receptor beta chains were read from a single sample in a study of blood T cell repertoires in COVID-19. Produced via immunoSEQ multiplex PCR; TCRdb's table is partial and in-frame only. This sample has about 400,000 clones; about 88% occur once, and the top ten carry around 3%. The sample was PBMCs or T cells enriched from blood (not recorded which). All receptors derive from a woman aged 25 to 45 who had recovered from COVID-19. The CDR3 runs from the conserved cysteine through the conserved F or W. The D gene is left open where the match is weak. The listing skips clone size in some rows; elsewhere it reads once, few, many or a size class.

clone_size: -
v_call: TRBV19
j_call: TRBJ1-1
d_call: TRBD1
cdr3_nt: TGTGCCAGTAGTGTCCAGGACAGGGCGAGAAGGGGAACTGAAGCTTTCTTT
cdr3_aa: CASSVQDRARRGTEAFF

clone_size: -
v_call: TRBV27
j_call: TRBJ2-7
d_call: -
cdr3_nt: TGTGCCAGCAGTCAGACCTGGCGGGAAACCGTCTACGAGCAGTACTTC
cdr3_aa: CASSQTWRETVYEQYF

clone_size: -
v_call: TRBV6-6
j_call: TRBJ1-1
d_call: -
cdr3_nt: TGTGCCAGCAGTTACTCATTAGGGGGCACTGAAGCTTTCTTT
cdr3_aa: CASSYSLGGTEAFF

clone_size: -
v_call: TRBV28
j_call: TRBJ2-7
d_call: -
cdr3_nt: TGTGCCAGCAGTTCCTACTCCTACGAGCAGTACTTC
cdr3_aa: CASSSYSYEQYF

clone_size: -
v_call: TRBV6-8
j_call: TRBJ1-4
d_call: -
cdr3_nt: TGTGCCAGCCGGTGCAGAGCGCTGGCTAATGAAAAACTGTTTTTT
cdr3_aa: CASRCRALANEKLFF

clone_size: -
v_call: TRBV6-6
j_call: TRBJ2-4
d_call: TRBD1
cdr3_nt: TGTGCCAGCAGTTTCGGGACAGGGCTAGCCAAAAACATTCAGTACTTC
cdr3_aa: CASSFGTGLAKNIQYF

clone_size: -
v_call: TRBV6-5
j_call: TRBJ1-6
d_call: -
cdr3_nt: TGTGCCAGCACCAACAATCAGGGTCACGCTTCACCCCTCCACTTT
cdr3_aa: CASTNNQGHASPLHF

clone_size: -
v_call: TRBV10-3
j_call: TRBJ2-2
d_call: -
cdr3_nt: TGTGCCATCAGCCGGGGAACCAACACCGGGGAGCTGTTTTTT
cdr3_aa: CAISRGTNTGELFF

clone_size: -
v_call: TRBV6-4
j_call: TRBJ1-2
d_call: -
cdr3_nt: TGTGCCAGCAGTGACTCGAGTGGCTACACCTTC
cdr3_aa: CASSDSSGYTF

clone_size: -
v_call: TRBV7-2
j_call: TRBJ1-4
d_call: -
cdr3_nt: TGTGCCAGCAGCTTACCCGGCGGGTTCGAAAAACTGTTTTTT
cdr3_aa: CASSLPGGFEKLFF

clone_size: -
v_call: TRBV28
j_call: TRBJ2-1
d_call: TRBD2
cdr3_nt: TGTGCCAGCAGTAAGTGGGCGGGAGGGCTTTCGAATGAGCAGTTCTTC
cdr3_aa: CASSKWAGGLSNEQFF

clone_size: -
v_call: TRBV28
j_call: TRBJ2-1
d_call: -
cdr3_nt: TGTGCCAGCAGTTTGGACACATACAATGAGCAGTTCTTC
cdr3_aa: CASSLDTYNEQFF

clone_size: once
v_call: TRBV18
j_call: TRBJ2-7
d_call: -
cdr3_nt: TGTGCCAGCTCACCGGGCCAAACCTACGAGCAGTACTTC
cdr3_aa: CASSPGQTYEQYF

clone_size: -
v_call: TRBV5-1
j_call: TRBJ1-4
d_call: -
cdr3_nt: TGCGCCAGCAGCAGAACAGAAGTCAATGAAAAACTGTTTTTT
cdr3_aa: CASSRTEVNEKLFF

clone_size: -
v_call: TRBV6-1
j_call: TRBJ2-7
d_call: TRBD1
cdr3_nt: TGTGCCAGCAGTGAAAGGACAGGGTCCCACGAGCAGTACTTC
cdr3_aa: CASSERTGSHEQYF

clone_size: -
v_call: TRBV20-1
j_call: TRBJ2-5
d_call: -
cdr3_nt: TGCAGTGCCAAACAGGGAGAGACCCAGTACTTC
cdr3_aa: CSAKQGETQYF

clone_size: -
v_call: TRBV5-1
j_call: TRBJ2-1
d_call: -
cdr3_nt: TGCGCCAGCAGCTTGGGGGTGGGGAGCGGCTACAATGAGCAGTTCTTC
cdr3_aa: CASSLGVGSGYNEQFF